These 30 T cell receptor beta chains came from one sample sequenced in a study of T cell changes during pregnancy in multiple sclerosis. Sequenced by immunoSEQ multiplex PCR; TCRdb stores in-frame clones only, minus some. The sample carries roughly 63,000 clones, about 92% recorded once. The specimen comprised CD8+ T cells from peripheral blood mononuclear cells, sampled in the second trimester of pregnancy. The receptors were sampled from a female donor with multiple sclerosis, enrolled in a pregnancy study.

The V and J genes are TRBV5-5 and TRBJ2-7; TRBD2 is a possible D gene (6 bases). V dropped 3 bases and J dropped 4 bases, with 17 bases sitting between them. The V gene's germline CDR1 is SGHKS and CDR2 YYEKEE (reference sequence). The CDR3 is made up of 15 amino acids. CDR3 residues: CASSSERVEGYEQYF. The CDR3 DNA sequence: TGTGCCAGCAGCTCGGAGCGGGTCGAGGGTTACGAGCAGTACTTC.

CDR3 DNA: TGTGCCACCAGCAGCGGACAGACCTACGAGCAGTACTTC. Its protein product is CATSSGQTYEQYF. This chain connects TRBV15 to TRBJ2-7; D might be TRBD1 (6 bases). The germline gives CDR1 LNHNV, CDR2 YYDKDF (reference sequence). The CDR3 extends over 13 amino acids. Between the trimmed V and J ends, which lost 3 bases and 2 bases, there was a span of 8 bases.

The chain couples TRBV7-2 to TRBJ2-1; 8 nucleotides match TRBD2. The CDR3 runs to 16 residues. V shed 8 bases, J shed 5 bases, and the junction held 14 bases outside the gene matches. Germline V gene sequence: CDR1 SGHTA, CDR2 FQGNSA. The DNA for the CDR3 is TGTGCCAGCCGCGTAACAGGGACTAGTAATCACAATGAGCAGTTCTTC. Translation gives CASRVTGTSNHNEQFF.

The chain uses TRBV28 and TRBJ1-5; D is ambiguous. V gave up 6 bases and J gave up 2 bases, with 8 bases separating them. Germline V gives CDR1 MDHEN, CDR2 SYDVKM. The CDR3 sequence is 13 residues long. The CDR3 coding sequence is TGTGCCAGCAGGGAGAAAGGCAATCAGCCCCAGCATTTT. Translated, it gives CASREKGNQPQHF.

The rearrangement uses TRBV4-3 and TRBJ1-3; D remains ambiguous. CDR1 is LGHNA and CDR2 is YSLEER in the germline V gene. The CDR3 is 16 amino acids. The V gene lost 0 bases and the J gene lost 0 bases, with 9 bases spanning the gap. This chain's CDR3 is CASSQDFPRSGNTIYF. The DNA for the CDR3 is TGCGCCAGCAGCCAAGATTTTCCTCGCTCTGGAAACACCATATATTTT.

The chain joins TRBV27 to TRBJ1-3; no clear D gene. The V gene lost 6 bases and the J gene lost 1 base, with 10 bases spanning the gap. The CDR3 loop spans 14 amino acids. Germline assignment: CDR1 MNHEY and CDR2 SMNVEV (reference sequence). In DNA form, the CDR3 reads TGTGCCAGCAGCCTAGGTGGATCTGGAAACACCATATATTTT. It specifies CASSLGGSGNTIYF.

V is TRBV5-4 and J is TRBJ1-2; D uncertain. Per germline, CDR1 SGHNT and CDR2 YYREEE (reference sequence). V lost 4 bases and J 6 bases, leaving 19 bases between the germline ends. This CDR3 is built from 15 residues. The CDR3 is CASSPVGGLYNGYTF. CDR3 DNA: TGTGCCAGCAGCCCAGTAGGCGGACTCTATAATGGCTACACCTTC. The whole variable domain, filled in from reference TRBV5-4 and TRBJ1-2, reads ETGVTQSPTHLIKTRGQQVTLRCSSQSGHNTVSWYQQALGQGPQFIFQYYREEENGRGNFPPRFSGLQFPNYSSELNVNALELDDSALYLCASSPVGGLYNGYTFGSGTRLTVV.

J is TRBJ2-5 and V is TRBV7-9; 8 bases match TRBD1. CDR1 is SEHNR and CDR2 is FQNEAQ in the germline V gene (reference sequence). The CDR3 totals 14 residues. J gave up 7 bases and V 4 bases, and 8 bases lay outside the gene matches. The CDR3: CASSSDRAEGTQYF. In nucleotides, the CDR3 is TGTGCCAGCAGCTCGGACAGGGCCGAGGGGACCCAGTACTTC.

The sample holds a few counts of this clone. The genes are TRBV4-1 and TRBJ1-1, with a weak D call TRBD1 (5 bases). Trimming took 0 bases from V and 7 from J, leaving 12 bases between them. The germline V gene has CDR1 MGHRA and CDR2 YSYEKL. CDR3 length equals 14 residues. CDR3 DNA: TGCGCCAGCAGCCAAGATACCGGACACCTTGAAGCTTTCTTT. Amino acid sequence: CASSQDTGHLEAFF.

The chain recombines TRBV4-2 with TRBJ2-2; 9 bases match TRBD2. Losses at the gene ends were 4 bases for V and 1 base for J; bases not matched to a gene: 7. CDR1 is LGHNA and CDR2 is YNFKEQ in the germline V gene. The CDR3 sequence is 17 residues long. CDR3 DNA sequence: TGTGCCAGCAGCCTTAGATCTAGCGGGATGAACACCGGGGAGCTGTTTTTT. Protein product: CASSLRSSGMNTGELFF.

About this clone: The junction and the germline gene differ at one end; a read error may be behind it. The chain recombines TRBV6-5 with TRBJ2-5; no clear D. Looked up from germline, CDR1 is MNHEY and CDR2 is SVGAGI. The CDR3 runs to 11 residues. The CDR3: CASSYFGSRDF. The CDR3 DNA is TGTGCCAGCAGTTACTTCGGCAGCCGGGACTTC.

This rearrangement joins TRBV19 to TRBJ2-1; D may be TRBD2 (6 bases). The germline V gene has CDR1 LNHDA and CDR2 SQIVND (reference sequence). The CDR3 totals 14 residues. Trimming shortened V by 5 bases and J by 3 bases, and 11 bases separated the two germline ends. The CDR3 DNA reads as TGTGCCAGTAGTTCCCTGGGGGGCTACAATGAGCAGTTCTTC. As protein: CASSSLGGYNEQFF.

This clone has a handful of counts. This rearrangement joins TRBV23-1 to TRBJ2-7; D may be TRBD1 (6 bases). TRBV23-1 is placed among ORFs of uncertain function. The CDR3 runs 13 residues. V was trimmed by 5 bases and J by 2 bases, leaving 10 bases between them. The CDR3, as DNA: TGCGCCAGCAGTAACAGGGTTGCCTACGAGCAGTACTTC. Encoded protein: CASSNRVAYEQYF.

The chain carries TRBV7-2 and TRBJ2-7; the match to TRBD2 covers 7 bases. The V gene end was trimmed by 1 base and the J gene end by 6 bases; junction bases not matched to a gene: 6. The germline CDR1 and CDR2 sequences are SGHTA and FQGNSA. The length of the CDR3 is 14 residues. CDR3 nucleotides: TGTGCCAGCAGCTTAGGACGAGGGGAGGGCGAGCAGTACTTC. This gives the protein CASSLGRGEGEQYF. The full variable domain, its missing parts supplied by reference TRBV7-2 and TRBJ2-7, is GAGVSQSPSNKVTEKGKDVELRCDPISGHTALYWYRQSLGQGLEFLIYFQGNSAPDKSGLPSDRFSAERTGGSVSTLTIQRTQQEDSAVYLCASSLGRGEGEQYFGPGTRLTVT.

The rearrangement joins TRBV7-9 to TRBJ1-2; the D is unclear. This CDR3 region has 12 residues. V gave up 3 bases and J gave up 7 bases, with 9 bases separating them. CDR1 SEHNR and CDR2 FQNEAQ come from the germline V gene (reference sequence). CDR3: CASSFIPGGYTF. The CDR3 DNA is TGTGCCAGCAGCTTTATTCCGGGTGGCTACACCTTC.

This chain connects TRBV7-8 to TRBJ2-5; TRBD2 agrees at 7 bases. From germline, CDR1 is SGHVS and CDR2 FQNEAQ. The CDR3 has 15 amino acids. Germline trimming cut 5 bases from V and 0 bases from J; bases unmatched to any gene: 6. As DNA, the CDR3 is TGTGCCAGCAGCCAAGGGGACTACTACCAAGAGACCCAGTACTTC. Translating it yields CASSQGDYYQETQYF.

The rearrangement joins TRBV19 to TRBJ2-7; the match to TRBD2 covers 9 bases. The CDR3 consists of 16 residues. Germline assignment: CDR1 LNHDA and CDR2 SQIVND (reference sequence). Trimming cost V 3 bases and J 2 bases; bases outside gene matches: 8. The CDR3 loop is CASSISTSGPAYEQYF. The CDR3 DNA follows: TGTGCCAGTAGTATCTCGACTAGCGGTCCCGCCTACGAGCAGTACTTC. Combining the CDR3 with reference TRBV19 and TRBJ2-7 gives the whole variable domain DGGITQSPKYLFRKEGQNVTLSCEQNLNHDAMYWYRQDPGQGLRLIYYSQIVNDFQKGDIAEGYSVSREKKESFPLTVTSAQKNPTAFYLCASSISTSGPAYEQYFGPGTRLTVT.

V usage is TRBV16 and J usage is TRBJ1-6, with D maybe TRBD1 (5 bases). Germline V lookup: CDR1 KGHSY, CDR2 FQNENV. V gave up 4 bases and J gave up 9 bases, with 10 bases separating them. The CDR3 loop spans 13 amino acids. CDR3 sequence: CASSRDLGSPLHF. CDR3 DNA sequence: TGTGCCAGCAGCCGGGACTTGGGTTCACCCCTCCACTTT. The full variable domain, in which reference TRBV16 and TRBJ1-6 provide the parts outside the CDR3, is GEEVAQTPKHLVRGEGQKAKLYCAPIKGHSYVFWYQQVLKNEFKFLISFQNENVFDETGMPKERFSAKCLPNSPCSLEIQATKLEDSAVYFCASSRDLGSPLHFGNGTRLTVT.

The chain uses TRBV27 and TRBJ2-7, with 8 bases matching TRBD1. V dropped 7 bases and J dropped 2; count of bases not matched to a gene: 7. The CDR3 sequence is 14 residues long. Germline CDR1 MNHEY, CDR2 SMNVEV (reference sequence). DNA of the CDR3: TGTGCCAGCACCCCCCGACAGGGGACCTACGAGCAGTACTTC. Its translation is CASTPRQGTYEQYF.

The CDR3 protein is CASSFGGRALNYNEQFF. The CDR3 DNA is TGTGCCAGCAGTTTTGGTGGGAGGGCCCTAAACTACAATGAGCAGTTCTTC. This rearrangement joins TRBV28 to TRBJ2-1, with 7 bases fitting TRBD2. CDR1 is MDHEN and CDR2 is SYDVKM in the germline V gene. The CDR3 consists of 17 residues. V was clipped by 3 bases and J by 3 bases; unmatched bases: 11.

V usage is TRBV6-1 and J usage is TRBJ2-1; TRBD2 agrees at 11 bases. Germline V lookup: CDR1 MNHNS, CDR2 SASEGT. The CDR3 is made up of 21 amino acids. The V gene end was trimmed by 2 bases and the J gene end by 8 bases; junction bases not matched to a gene: 23. For the CDR3, the DNA is TGTGCCAGCAGTGAATCCCGACGGGTCTTGACGGTAACTAGCGGGAGTGATGAGCAGTTCTTC. It encodes CASSESRRVLTVTSGSDEQFF.

The V call is TRBV4-1, the J call TRBJ2-7; 8 nucleotides align to TRBD1. V was pared by 0 bases and J by 0 bases, with 7 bases of the junction left unmatched. The CDR3 sequence is 17 residues long. Germline CDR1 reads MGHRA; CDR2 reads YSYEKL. For the CDR3, the DNA is TGCGCCAGCAGCCAAGAGATCCGGACAGGGCCCTCCTACGAGCAGTACTTC. Protein: CASSQEIRTGPSYEQYF.

This sequence joins TRBV7-9 and TRBJ2-2; the D gene is possibly TRBD1 (5 bases). Germline assignment: CDR1 SEHNR and CDR2 FQNEAQ (reference sequence). The CDR3 sequence is 17 residues long. Between the trimmed V and J ends, which lost 1 base and 4 bases, there was a span of 16 bases. The CDR3 sequence is CASSLGGTGSSTGELFF. CDR3 DNA: TGTGCCAGCAGCTTAGGGGGAACAGGAAGTTCCACCGGGGAGCTGTTTTTT.

The chain has TRBV28 and TRBJ2-7, with D tentatively TRBD2 (5 bases). The germline gives CDR1 MDHEN, CDR2 SYDVKM. The ends were cut back, 5 bases at V and 2 bases at J, with 10 bases in the middle. The CDR3 contains 13 residues. The CDR3 bases are TGTGCCAGCAGTACCGGACTTACCTACGAGCAGTACTTC. It specifies CASSTGLTYEQYF.

The chain uses TRBV7-9 and TRBJ1-2, with TRBD1 matching over 7 bases. V shed 5 bases, J shed 1 base, and the junction held 7 bases outside the gene matches. Germline V CDR1 and CDR2: SEHNR, FQNEAQ (reference sequence). The CDR3 has 15 amino acids. CDR3 in amino acids: CASSPRDSLNYGYTF. The CDR3 DNA follows: TGTGCCAGCAGCCCTAGGGACAGCCTTAACTATGGCTACACCTTC.

The chain joins TRBV7-2 to TRBJ2-2, with unresolved D. The CDR3 is 16 residues long. Germline V gene sequence: CDR1 SGHTA, CDR2 FQGNSA. V was cut by 2 bases and J by 1 base, with 11 bases left in between. The CDR3 DNA is TGTGCCAGCAGCTTAAAGCGAGGTTTGAACACCGGGGAGCTGTTTTTT. Its translation: CASSLKRGLNTGELFF.

The genes are TRBV4-2 and TRBJ2-3; possible D gene TRBD2, 5 bases. V lost 0 bases to trimming and J lost 0 bases, with 10 bases between them. Germline V lookup: CDR1 LGHNA, CDR2 YNFKEQ. The CDR3 loop spans 16 amino acids. The CDR3 DNA is TGTGCCAGCAGCCAAGATTTCCGGACTAGCACAGATACGCAGTATTTT. Residues: CASSQDFRTSTDTQYF.

The chain joins TRBV7-9 to TRBJ2-7; 13 nucleotides agree with TRBD2. The CDR3 extends over 15 amino acids. Germline V CDR1 and CDR2: SEHNR, FQNEAQ (reference sequence). Trimming at V came to 3 bases and at J to 2 bases, leaving 1 base not matched to a gene. CDR3 sequence reads: CASSFTSGGAYEQYF. CDR3 coding DNA: TGTGCCAGCAGCTTTACTAGCGGGGGGGCCTACGAGCAGTACTTC. The variable domain in full, completed from reference TRBV7-9 and TRBJ2-7, reads DTGVSQNPRHKITKRGQNVTFRCDPISEHNRLYWYRQTLGQGPEFLTYFQNEAQLEKSRLLSDRFSAERPKGSFSTLEIQRTEQGDSAMYLCASSFTSGGAYEQYFGPGTRLTVT.

J is TRBJ2-1 and V is TRBV5-1; 10 bases align to TRBD1. Germline CDR1 is SGHRS and CDR2 is YFSETQ. The length of the CDR3 is 16 residues. The V gene end was trimmed by 9 bases and the J gene end by 3 bases; junction bases not matched to a gene: 12. The CDR3 region has the DNA TGCGCCACCAAGTTAGGGGACAGGGGCATCTACAATGAGCAGTTCTTC. It codes for CATKLGDRGIYNEQFF.

The chain employs TRBV11-2 and TRBJ2-2; D is unclear. The CDR3 covers 12 residues. V lost 0 bases to trimming and J lost 7 bases, with 3 bases between them. Germline CDR1 SGHAT, CDR2 FQNNGV. CDR3 protein: CASSLDLGELFF. CDR3 bases: TGTGCCAGCAGCTTAGATCTCGGGGAGCTGTTTTTT. Full variable domain (remainder filled in from reference TRBV11-2 and TRBJ2-2): EAGVAQSPRYKIIEKRQSVAFWCNPISGHATLYWYQQILGQGPKLLIQFQNNGVVDDSQLPKDRFSAERLKGVDSTLKIQPAKLEDSAVYLCASSLDLGELFFGEGSRLTVL.